This TCR beta chain was obtained from a study of radiation and T cells in renal cell carcinoma. Study-wide findings and caveats: From baseline, blood top tumor clonotypes peaked at 2 weeks post-radiation.

Sequencing used immunoSEQ multiplex PCR; TCRdb keeps in-frame clones, though not all of them. The sample lists 100,000 to 150,000 clones; around nine tenths were seen once. Time point of the sample: blood 2 weeks post-SBRT. The treatment was: 15 Gy SBRT to primary tumor, nephrectomy 4 weeks later. The tumor was a clear cell renal cell carcinoma. This clone occurred once. What it binds is unknown. The sample in question was blood, obtained from a patient whose treatment included radiotherapy and nephrectomy. The receptor comes from a woman in her seventies with renal cell carcinoma.

CDR3 coding DNA: TGCGCCAGCAGCTTGCAGGCTGGAAACACCATATATTTT. Its translation is CASSLQAGNTIYF. This chain links TRBV5-1 with TRBJ1-3; D remains unclear. CDR3 length: 13 amino acids. From germline, CDR1 is SGHRS and CDR2 YFSETQ. Trimming cost V 1 base and J 2 bases, with 4 bases left between them.